The 2 T cell receptor beta chains given below trace back to one sample, sequenced in a study of cytomegalovirus exposure and HLA in healthy donors. 60 Vbeta and 13 Jbeta primers were used in PCR. Method: immunoSEQ multiplex PCR; TCRdb's copy keeps in-frame clones and lacks some. The sample has 150,000 to 200,000 clones; around three quarters are singletons. Sequencing was done on a sample of PBMCs. These receptors came from a young woman in good health and CMV-seropositive.

The V gene is TRBV2, the J gene TRBJ2-5, with TRBD2 identical over 7 bases. V was pared by 1 base and J by 4 bases, with 3 bases of the junction left unmatched. CDR3 length: 14 amino acids. Germline V gene sequence: CDR1 SNHLY, CDR2 FYNNEI. DNA for the CDR3: TGTGCCAGCAGTGAAGGCGGGAGTGCAGAGACCCAGTACTTC. Translation gives CASSEGGSAETQYF.

The rearrangement uses TRBV28 and TRBJ2-7, with a possible D match to TRBD2 (6 bases). The CDR3 totals 15 residues. CDR1 and CDR2 from the germline V gene are MDHEN and SYDVKM. Trimming removed 2 bases from V and 2 bases from J, with 13 bases in between. The CDR3 DNA follows: TGTGCCAGCAGTTTAGGCCAGGGAGGTACCTACGAGCAGTACTTC. Protein product: CASSLGQGGTYEQYF.